This T cell receptor beta chain was recorded in a study of technical replicates of blood from a few donors. Germline values: CDR1 MNHNS, CDR2 SASEGT. The CDR3 loop spans 15 amino acids. Trimming cost V 6 bases and J 5 bases; bases outside gene matches: 12. The assay was immunoSEQ multiplex PCR, and TCRdb's table has in-frame clones only and misses some. This sample yields 45,000 to 55,000 clones, of which about 96% are seen a single time; 0.39% belongs to the top ten. Input material: T cells isolated from PBMCs. The receptor comes from a human donor in good health. The chain has TRBV6-1 and TRBJ2-7; 8 bases align to TRBD1. In nucleotides, the CDR3 is TGTGCCAGCAGCCTGAGGAGGACAGGGATCGACGAGCAGTACTTC. This codes for CASSLRRTGIDEQYF.